A selection of T cell receptor beta chains follows, all from one sample in a study of shared clonotypes between healthy human individuals. Data came from immunoSEQ multiplex PCR; TCRdb stores just in-frame clones and leaves some out. Among roughly 1 million clones, around 75% were seen once, and the ten largest hold about 1.5%. Material: memory CD4+ T cells sorted from blood. Receptor source: a man aged 18-30 years in good health. The CDR3 runs from the conserved cysteine through the conserved F or W. D genes are given only for firm matches. A clone size is listed for some rows: how often the clone was seen (once, few, many), or a class if it is expanded.

clone_size	v_call	d_call	j_call	cdr3_aa	cdr3_nt
NA	TRBV18	NA	TRBJ2-5	CASSPSLATGETQYF	TGTGCCAGCTCACCCTCCCTAGCGACTGGAGAGACCCAGTACTTC
once	TRBV10-3	NA	TRBJ1-1	CAISAYKNTEAFF	TGTGCCATCAGTGCCTACAAGAACACTGAAGCTTTCTTT
NA	TRBV4-3	NA	TRBJ2-7	CAEVGLHEQYF	TGCGCCGAAGTAGGTTTGCACGAGCAGTACTTC
many	TRBV28	TRBD1	TRBJ1-1	CASSFIGYRQGTTEAFF	TGTGCCAGCAGTTTTATAGGCTATCGACAGGGGACCACTGAAGCTTTCTTT
few	TRBV18	NA	TRBJ2-3	CASSPPTRTDTQYF	TGTGCCAGCTCACCACCGACAAGAACAGATACGCAGTATTTT
NA	TRBV18	NA	TRBJ2-7	CASSTSLDREQYF	TGTGCCAGCTCAACCTCCCTAGACCGCGAGCAGTACTTC
NA	TRBV9	TRBD2	TRBJ2-1	CASSASSGGANEQFF	TGTGCCAGCAGCGCATCTAGCGGGGGGGCGAATGAGCAGTTCTTC
NA	TRBV5-1	NA	TRBJ2-1	CASSLEAGRSNEQFF	TGCGCCAGCAGCTTGGAGGCAGGGAGGAGCAATGAGCAGTTCTTC
NA	TRBV6-5	TRBD1	TRBJ1-6	CASSTRTGGGSPLHF	TGTGCCAGCAGTACCCGGACAGGGGGCGGTTCACCCCTCCACTTT
NA	TRBV5-4	NA	TRBJ2-3	CASSFPLDTQYF	TGTGCCAGCAGCTTTCCTCTGGATACGCAGTATTTT